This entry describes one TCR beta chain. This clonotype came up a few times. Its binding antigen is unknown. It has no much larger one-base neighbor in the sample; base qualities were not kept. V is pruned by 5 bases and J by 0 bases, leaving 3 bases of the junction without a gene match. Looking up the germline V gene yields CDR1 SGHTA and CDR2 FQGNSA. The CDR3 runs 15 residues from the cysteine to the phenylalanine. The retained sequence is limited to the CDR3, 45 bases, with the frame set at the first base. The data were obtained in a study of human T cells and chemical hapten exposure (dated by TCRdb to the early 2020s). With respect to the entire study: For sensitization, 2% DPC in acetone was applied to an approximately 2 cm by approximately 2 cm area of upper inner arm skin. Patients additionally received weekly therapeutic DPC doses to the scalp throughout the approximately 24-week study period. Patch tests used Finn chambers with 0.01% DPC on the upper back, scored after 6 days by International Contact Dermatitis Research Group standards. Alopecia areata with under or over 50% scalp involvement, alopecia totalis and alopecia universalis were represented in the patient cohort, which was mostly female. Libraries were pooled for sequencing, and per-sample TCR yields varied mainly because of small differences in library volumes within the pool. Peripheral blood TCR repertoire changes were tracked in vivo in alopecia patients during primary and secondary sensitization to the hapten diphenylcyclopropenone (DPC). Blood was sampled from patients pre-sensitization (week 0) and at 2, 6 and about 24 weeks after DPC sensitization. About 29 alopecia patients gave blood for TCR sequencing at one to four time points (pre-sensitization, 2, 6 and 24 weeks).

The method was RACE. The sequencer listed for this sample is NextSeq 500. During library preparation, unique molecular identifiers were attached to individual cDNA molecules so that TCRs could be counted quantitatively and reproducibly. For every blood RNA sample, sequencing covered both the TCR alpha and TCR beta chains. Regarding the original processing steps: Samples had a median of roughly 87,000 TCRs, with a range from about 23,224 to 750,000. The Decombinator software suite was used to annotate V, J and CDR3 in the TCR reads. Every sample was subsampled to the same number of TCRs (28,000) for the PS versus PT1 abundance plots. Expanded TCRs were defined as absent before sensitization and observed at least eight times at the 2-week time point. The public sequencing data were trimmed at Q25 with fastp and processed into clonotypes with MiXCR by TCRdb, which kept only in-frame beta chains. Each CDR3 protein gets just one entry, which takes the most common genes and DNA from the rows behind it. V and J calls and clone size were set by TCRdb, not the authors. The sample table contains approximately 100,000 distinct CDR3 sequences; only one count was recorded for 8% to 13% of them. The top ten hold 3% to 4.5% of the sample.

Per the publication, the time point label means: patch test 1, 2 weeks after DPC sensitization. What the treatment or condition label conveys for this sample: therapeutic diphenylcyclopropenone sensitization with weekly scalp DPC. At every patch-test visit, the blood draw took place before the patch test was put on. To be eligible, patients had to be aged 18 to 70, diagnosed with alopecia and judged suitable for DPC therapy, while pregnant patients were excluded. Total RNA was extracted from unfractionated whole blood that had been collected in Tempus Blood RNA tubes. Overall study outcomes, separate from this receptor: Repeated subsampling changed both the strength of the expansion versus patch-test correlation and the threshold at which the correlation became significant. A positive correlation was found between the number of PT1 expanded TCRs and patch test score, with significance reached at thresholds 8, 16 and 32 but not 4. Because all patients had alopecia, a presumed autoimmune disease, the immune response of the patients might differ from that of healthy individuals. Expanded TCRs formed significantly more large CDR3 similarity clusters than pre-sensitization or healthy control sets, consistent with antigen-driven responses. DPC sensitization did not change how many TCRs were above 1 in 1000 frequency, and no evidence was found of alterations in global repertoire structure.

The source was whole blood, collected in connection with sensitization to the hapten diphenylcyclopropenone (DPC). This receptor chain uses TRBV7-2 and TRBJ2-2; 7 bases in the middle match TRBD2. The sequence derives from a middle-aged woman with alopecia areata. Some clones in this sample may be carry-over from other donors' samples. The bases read TGTGCCAGCAGCGCTAGCGGCTCGAACACCGGGGAGCTGTTTTTT. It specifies CASSASGSNTGELFF. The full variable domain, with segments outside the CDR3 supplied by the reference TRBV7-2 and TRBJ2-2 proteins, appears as GAGVSQSPSNKVTEKGKDVELRCDPISGHTALYWYRQSLGQGLEFLIYFQGNSAPDKSGLPSDRFSAERTGGSVSTLTIQRTQQEDSAVYLCASSASGSNTGELFFGEGSRLTVL.